Each of the 12 T cell receptor beta chains below was sequenced from the same sample in a study of OX40 agonist ivuxolimab in advanced cancers. Using immunoSEQ multiplex PCR, the repertoire was profiled, and TCRdb retains in-frame clones only, with some absent. Of around 72,000 clones listed, about 84% are singletons. The sequenced sample was CD4+ or CD8+ T cells sorted from blood, obtained in a trial of the OX40 agonist ivuxolimab. Every receptor here comes from an adult with an advanced solid tumor such as melanoma, head and neck, liver or kidney cancer.

The rearrangement uses TRBV7-2 and TRBJ2-5; maybe TRBD2 (5 bases). The CDR3 loop spans 13 amino acids. Germline CDR1 and CDR2: SGHTA and FQGNSA. The V end was cut by 5 bases, the J end by 6 bases, with 13 bases between. CDR3 region: CASSAGSGKTQYF. In nucleotides, the CDR3 is TGTGCCAGCAGCGCTGGGTCGGGAAAGACCCAGTACTTC.

The V gene is TRBV2, the J gene TRBJ1-6; D is unresolved. Trimming removed 1 base at V and 8 bases at J, with 6 bases between. Looked up from germline, CDR1 is SNHLY and CDR2 is FYNNEI. The CDR3 consists of 13 residues. The CDR3 reads CASSEVEDSPLHF. Written as DNA, the CDR3 is TGTGCCAGCAGTGAAGTTGAAGATTCACCCCTCCACTTT.

The chain couples TRBV19 to TRBJ2-5, with D possibly TRBD1 on 6 matching bases. This CDR3 has 15 amino acids. Germline V CDR1 and CDR2: LNHDA, SQIVND (reference sequence). V lost 3 bases and J 3 bases, leaving 14 bases between the germline ends. CDR3 sequence: CASSILGAGEETQYF. In nucleotides, the CDR3 is TGTGCCAGTAGTATTTTGGGGGCCGGAGAAGAGACCCAGTACTTC.

The chain joins TRBV6-4 to TRBJ2-6; a weak D match, TRBD1 (6 bases). CDR1 and CDR2 from the germline V gene are MRHNA and SNTAGT. V was cut by 3 bases and J by 2 bases, with 8 bases left in between. The length of the CDR3 is 15 residues. As DNA, the CDR3 is TGTGCCAGCAGTGAACAGGGCACTGGGGCCAACGTCCTGACTTTC. It yields the protein CASSEQGTGANVLTF.

The chain couples TRBV9 to TRBJ2-7, with 7 bases fitting TRBD1. V was clipped by 4 bases and J by 0 bases; unmatched bases: 4. Germline V CDR1 and CDR2: SGDLS, YYNGEE. The CDR3 is 14 residues long. CDR3 bases: TGTGCCAGCAGCCCCCGGGACAGCTCCTACGAGCAGTACTTC. Its translation is CASSPRDSSYEQYF.

This rearrangement joins TRBV27 to TRBJ1-1; TRBD1 might be the D (5 bases). V gave up 6 bases and J gave up 1 base, with 18 bases separating them. CDR1 is MNHEY, CDR2 SMNVEV, per germline (reference sequence). The CDR3 is 16 amino acids. The CDR3 loop reads CASSTTAGHRNTEAFF. The CDR3 coding sequence is TGTGCCAGCAGCACCACCGCAGGACATCGGAACACTGAAGCTTTCTTT.

This clone showed up just once. This likely comes from a read error, as the CDR3 has no conserved phenylalanine or tryptophan at its end. The limits of the CDR3 on the DNA are not certain, so only TCRdb's listed CDR3 is given. The CDR3 here is CASSEVGGTGFTG. This chain joins TRBV6-1 and TRBJ2-7; TRBD1, the D gene given by the table, was not confirmed from the DNA. The CDR3 is 13 amino acids long, termini counted. The V gene's germline CDR1 is MNHNS and CDR2 SASEGT.

This chain links TRBV19 with TRBJ2-3; TRBD2 matches 11 bases. The CDR3 loop spans 16 amino acids. Trimming removed 4 bases from V and 2 bases from J; junction bases left unmatched: 5. In germline, CDR1 is LNHDA, CDR2 SQIVND (reference sequence). The CDR3 here is CASSRLAGGYTDTQYF. The CDR3 DNA is TGTGCCAGTAGTAGGCTAGCGGGGGGTTACACAGATACGCAGTATTTT.

This clone turned up a few times. The rearrangement joins TRBV27 to TRBJ1-1, with 7 nucleotides matching TRBD1. Germline assignment: CDR1 MNHEY and CDR2 SMNVEV (reference sequence). After removal of 2 bases from V and 3 bases from J, the junction contained 0 bases not matched to a gene. This CDR3 comprises 13 residues. This chain's CDR3 is CASSLQGDTEAFF. In DNA, the CDR3 is TGTGCCAGCAGTTTACAGGGGGACACTGAAGCTTTCTTT.

This clone was recorded a few times. This sequence joins TRBV10-2 and TRBJ2-7; D may correspond to TRBD1 or TRBD2 (5 bases each). Trimming removed 6 bases at V and 12 bases at J, with 15 bases between. This CDR3 is built from 11 residues. The germline CDR1 and CDR2 sequences are WSHSY and SAAADI. CDR3 region: CASRGPDGLYV. CDR3 DNA sequence: TGCGCCAGCAGGGGACCGGACGGGCTGTACGTC.

The chain uses TRBV11-2 and TRBJ2-5, with D possibly called TRBD1 or TRBD2 (7 bases each). CDR3 size: 13 residues. Trimming stripped 6 bases from V and 9 bases from J, with 17 bases between. The V gene's germline CDR1 is SGHAT and CDR2 FQNNGV. The DNA of the CDR3 is TGTGCCAGCAGGGAGAATTCAGGGGGGGCCCAGTACTTC. This sequence encodes CASRENSGGAQYF. The full variable domain, with the rest looked up from reference TRBV11-2 and TRBJ2-5, is EAGVAQSPRYKIIEKRQSVAFWCNPISGHATLYWYQQILGQGPKLLIQFQNNGVVDDSQLPKDRFSAERLKGVDSTLKIQPAKLEDSAVYLCASRENSGGAQYFGPGTRLLVL.

V gene TRBV7-2 combines with J gene TRBJ2-1; 8 nucleotides agree with TRBD2. V lost 6 bases, J lost 0 bases, and 4 bases stayed unmatched. Germline assignment: CDR1 SGHTA and CDR2 FQGNSA. There are 15 residues in the CDR3. CDR3 sequence: CASRGSGSSYNEQFF. CDR3 coding DNA: TGTGCCAGCAGGGGAAGCGGGAGCTCCTACAATGAGCAGTTCTTC.